The 11 T cell receptor beta chains below all came from one sample that was sequenced in a study of blood T cell repertoires in COVID-19. TCRdb's table, derived via immunoSEQ multiplex PCR, lists solely in-frame clones and lacks some. This sample yields about 50,000 clones, of which about 85% are seen a single time; approximately 15% belongs to the top ten. The source material was peripheral blood. These receptors all come from a human donor in a cohort sampled during active COVID-19.

The V call is TRBV29-1, the J call TRBJ2-3; D is unresolved. The CDR3 loop spans 12 amino acids. The germline CDR1 and CDR2 sequences are SQVTM and ANQGSEA. The germline V and J ends were trimmed by 7 bases and 1 base, with 9 bases remaining between them. The DNA for the CDR3 is TGCAGCGGAATAGTAGGCACAGATACGCAGTATTTT. It yields the protein CSGIVGTDTQYF.

J is TRBJ1-1 and V is TRBV18, with D perhaps matching TRBD1 (5 bases). This CDR3 is 13 amino acids long. Trimming removed 6 bases from V and 4 bases from J, with 12 bases in between. Germline CDR1 KGHSH, CDR2 LQKENI. The CDR3 loop is CASSLDSSTEAFF. In nucleotides, the CDR3 is TGTGCCAGCTCCCTCGACAGTTCCACTGAAGCTTTCTTT.

The V gene is TRBV6-1, the J gene TRBJ2-7, with D perhaps TRBD2 (6 bases). Germline V CDR1 and CDR2: MNHNS, SASEGT. With 2 bases removed from V and 0 bases from J, the gap between germline ends came to 11 bases. This CDR3 region has 15 residues. The CDR3 is CASSEPGLSSYEQYF. Written as DNA, the CDR3 is TGTGCCAGCAGTGAACCGGGACTCAGCTCCTACGAGCAGTACTTC.

This chain links TRBV20-1 with TRBJ2-3, with 8 bases identical to TRBD2. With 3 bases clipped from V and 2 bases from J, the junction kept 16 bases outside the gene matches. In germline, CDR1 is DFQATT, CDR2 SNEGSKA (reference sequence). This CDR3 comprises 18 residues. This CDR3 is CSASPKARAGGITDTQYF. The DNA of the CDR3 is TGCAGTGCTAGTCCTAAGGCCAGGGCGGGGGGTATCACAGATACGCAGTATTTT.

The chain employs TRBV5-1 and TRBJ2-5; D unresolved. The CDR3 extends over 12 amino acids. Deletions cut 0 bases from V and 4 bases from J, with 4 bases between. Germline lookup yields CDR1 SGHRS and CDR2 YFSETQ. CDR3 residues: CASSLAGETQYF. The DNA for the CDR3 is TGCGCCAGCAGCTTGGCCGGAGAGACCCAGTACTTC. Full variable domain (outside the CDR3, taken from reference TRBV5-1 and TRBJ2-5): KAGVTQTPRYLIKTRGQQVTLSCSPISGHRSVSWYQQTPGQGLQFLFEYFSETQRNKGNFPGRFSGRQFSNSRSEMNVSTLELGDSALYLCASSLAGETQYFGPGTRLLVL.

The chain couples TRBV5-1 to TRBJ2-5; the match to TRBD2 covers 8 bases. Unmatched junction bases numbered 4, after V lost 1 base and J lost 5 bases. Germline-derived CDR1 and CDR2 are SGHRS and YFSETQ. This CDR3 has 14 residues. The CDR3 protein is CASSLTGGYETQYF. The CDR3 region has the DNA TGCGCCAGCAGCTTGACGGGAGGGTATGAGACCCAGTACTTC.

This clone was found once. The J gene is TRBJ1-5, the V gene TRBV6-5; 7 positions agree with TRBD1. The CDR3 runs 14 residues. Trimming removed 4 bases from V and 5 bases from J; junction bases left unmatched: 5. Germline CDR1 reads MNHEY; CDR2 reads SVGAGI. CDR3 loop: CASSSTGRYQPQHF. The CDR3 bases are TGTGCCAGCAGTTCGACAGGGCGATATCAGCCCCAGCATTTT.

The chain couples TRBV7-9 to TRBJ1-3, with D unclear. The CDR3 is made up of 13 amino acids. With 1 base removed from V and 2 bases from J, the gap between germline ends came to 3 bases. Germline loops: CDR1 SEHNR, CDR2 FQNEAQ (reference sequence). This CDR3 is CASSLGPGNTIYF. CDR3 nucleotide sequence: TGTGCCAGCAGCTTAGGGCCTGGAAACACCATATATTTT.

This chain uses TRBV19 with TRBJ2-5; D is possibly TRBD2 (5 bases). The V end lost 5 bases, the J end lost 0 bases, and 22 bases lay between the germline ends. Germline V gene data show CDR1 as LNHDA and CDR2 as SQIVND (reference sequence). This CDR3 has 18 amino acids. In nucleotides, the CDR3 is TGTGCCAGTAGTCCTAGAGGGAGTTTTCGGCGGGACCAAGAGACCCAGTACTTC. Translating gives CASSPRGSFRRDQETQYF. Complete variable domain (other parts from reference TRBV19 and TRBJ2-5): DGGITQSPKYLFRKEGQNVTLSCEQNLNHDAMYWYRQDPGQGLRLIYYSQIVNDFQKGDIAEGYSVSREKKESFPLTVTSAQKNPTAFYLCASSPRGSFRRDQETQYFGPGTRLLVL.

The chain combines TRBV6-5 with TRBJ1-6, with 7 bases lining up with TRBD1. The germline CDR1 and CDR2 sequences are MNHEY and SVGAGI. The CDR3 has 16 amino acids. V shed 2 bases, J shed 6 bases, and the junction held 7 bases outside the gene matches. The CDR3 bases are TGTGCCAGCAGTTACGGGGACAGACTGATTAATTCACCCCTCCACTTT. It encodes CASSYGDRLINSPLHF.

This rearrangement joins TRBV5-5 to TRBJ2-7, with 10 positions matching TRBD2. V shed 4 bases and J 2 bases; nucleotides not matched to a gene: 6. The CDR3 has 15 amino acids. Per the germline V gene, CDR1 is SGHKS and CDR2 is YYEKEE (reference sequence). The CDR3: CASSRTTSGAYEQYF. The CDR3 region has the DNA TGTGCCAGCAGCCGTACTACTAGCGGGGCCTACGAGCAGTACTTC.